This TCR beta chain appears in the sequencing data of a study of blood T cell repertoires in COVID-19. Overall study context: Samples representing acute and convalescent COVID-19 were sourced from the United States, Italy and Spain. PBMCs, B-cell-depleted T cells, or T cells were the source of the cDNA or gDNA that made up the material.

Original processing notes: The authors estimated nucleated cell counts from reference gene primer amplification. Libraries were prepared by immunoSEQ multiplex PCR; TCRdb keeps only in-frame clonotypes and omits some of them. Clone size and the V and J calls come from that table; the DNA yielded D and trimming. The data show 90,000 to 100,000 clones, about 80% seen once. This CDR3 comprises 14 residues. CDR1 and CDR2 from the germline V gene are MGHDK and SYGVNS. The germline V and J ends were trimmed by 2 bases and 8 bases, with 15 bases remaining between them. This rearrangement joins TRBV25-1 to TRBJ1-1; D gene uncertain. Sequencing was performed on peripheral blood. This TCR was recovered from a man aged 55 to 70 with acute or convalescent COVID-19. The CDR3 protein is CASSEEGPMGEAFF. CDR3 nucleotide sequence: TGTGCCAGCAGTGAAGAGGGCCCTATGGGGGAAGCTTTCTTT.